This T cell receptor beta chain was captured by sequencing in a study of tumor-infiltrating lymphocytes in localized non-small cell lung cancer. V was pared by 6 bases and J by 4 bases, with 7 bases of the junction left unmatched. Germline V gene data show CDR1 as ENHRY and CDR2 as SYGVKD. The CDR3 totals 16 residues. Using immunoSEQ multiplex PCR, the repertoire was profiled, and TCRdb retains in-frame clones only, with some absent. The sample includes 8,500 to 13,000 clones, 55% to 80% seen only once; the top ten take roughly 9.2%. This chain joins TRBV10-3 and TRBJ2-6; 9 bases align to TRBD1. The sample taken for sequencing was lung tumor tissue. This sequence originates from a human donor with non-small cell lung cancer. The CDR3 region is CAIRIQGAHGANVLTF. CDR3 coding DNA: TGTGCCATCAGGATACAGGGGGCGCACGGGGCCAACGTCCTGACTTTC.